One and the same sample provided the 3 T cell receptor beta chains below, sequenced in a study of blood T cell repertoires in COVID-19. TCRdb's copy holds only in-frame clones and misses some; the assay was immunoSEQ multiplex PCR. This table has around 150,000 clones, about four fifths appearing once. The specimen was PBMCs or T cells enriched from blood (not recorded which). The origin of the receptors is a woman in her 50s with acute COVID-19.

The chain recombines TRBV19 with TRBJ1-5; possibly TRBD1 for D (6 bases). The CDR3 is made up of 15 amino acids. The germline gives CDR1 LNHDA, CDR2 SQIVND (reference sequence). V was pared by 3 bases and J by 3 bases, with 12 bases between. Here the CDR3 DNA reads TGTGCCAGTAGTATCGGCGACAGGCTCAATCAGCCCCAGCATTTT. Encoded protein: CASSIGDRLNQPQHF.

The chain uses TRBV7-8 and TRBJ1-1; D is undetermined. The CDR3 runs 13 residues. Germline values: CDR1 SGHVS, CDR2 FQNEAQ. The V end was cut by 4 bases, the J end by 3 bases, with 9 bases between. CDR3 DNA sequence: TGTGCCAGCAGCTCCCCCCGGTACACTGAAGCTTTCTTT. It specifies CASSSPRYTEAFF.

This clone was counted a few times. This chain uses TRBV18 with TRBJ1-4; D remains unclear. V lost 6 bases to trimming and J lost 10 bases, with 18 bases between them. This CDR3 has 14 residues. The germline gives CDR1 KGHSH, CDR2 LQKENI. CDR3 sequence: CASSPPRADGKLFF. CDR3 in DNA: TGTGCCAGCTCCCCGCCGAGGGCGGATGGAAAACTGTTTTTT. Complete variable domain (other parts from reference TRBV18 and TRBJ1-4): NAGVMQNPRHLVRRRGQEARLRCSPMKGHSHVYWYRQLPEEGLKFMVYLQKENIIDESGMPKERFSAEFPKEGPSILRIQQVVRGDSAAYFCASSPPRADGKLFFGSGTQLSVL.